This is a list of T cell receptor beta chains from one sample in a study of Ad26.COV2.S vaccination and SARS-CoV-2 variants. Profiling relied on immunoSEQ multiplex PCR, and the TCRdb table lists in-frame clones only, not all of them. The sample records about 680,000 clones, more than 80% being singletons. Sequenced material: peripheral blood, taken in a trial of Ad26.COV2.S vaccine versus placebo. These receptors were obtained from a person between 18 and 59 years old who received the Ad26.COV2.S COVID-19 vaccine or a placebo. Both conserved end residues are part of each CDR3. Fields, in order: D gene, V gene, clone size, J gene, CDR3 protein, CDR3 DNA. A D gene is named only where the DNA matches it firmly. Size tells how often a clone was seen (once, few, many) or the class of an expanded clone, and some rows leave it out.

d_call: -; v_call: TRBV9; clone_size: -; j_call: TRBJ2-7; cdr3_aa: CASSVGDVTYEQYF; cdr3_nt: TGTGCCAGCAGCGTAGGGGACGTAACCTACGAGCAGTACTTC
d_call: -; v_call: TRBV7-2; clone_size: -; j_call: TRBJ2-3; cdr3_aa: CASSFLSWGGTDTQYF; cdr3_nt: TGTGCCAGCAGCTTCCTTAGCTGGGGGGGCACAGATACGCAGTATTTT
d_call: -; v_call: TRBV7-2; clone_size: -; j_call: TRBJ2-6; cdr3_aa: CASSWGTGANVLTF; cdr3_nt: TGTGCCAGCAGCTGGGGAACCGGGGCCAACGTCCTGACTTTC
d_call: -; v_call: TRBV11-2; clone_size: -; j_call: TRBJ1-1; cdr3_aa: CASSAHVEAFF; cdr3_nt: TGTGCCAGCAGCGCACACGTAGAAGCTTTCTTT
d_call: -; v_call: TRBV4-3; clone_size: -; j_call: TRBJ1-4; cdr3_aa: CASSQDVRVSEKLFF; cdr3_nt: TGCGCCAGCAGCCAAGATGTGAGGGTCAGTGAAAAACTGTTTTTT
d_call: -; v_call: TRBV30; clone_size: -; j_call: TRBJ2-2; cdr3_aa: CAWSVLQGLTGELFF; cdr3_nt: TGTGCCTGGAGTGTACTCCAGGGGCTCACCGGGGAGCTGTTTTTT
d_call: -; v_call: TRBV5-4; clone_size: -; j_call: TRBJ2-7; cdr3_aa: CASSLGSSYEQYF; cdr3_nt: TGTGCCAGCAGCTTGGGGTCCTCCTACGAGCAGTACTTC
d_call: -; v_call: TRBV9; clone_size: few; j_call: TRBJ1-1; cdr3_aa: CASSPGTLNTEAFF; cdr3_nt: TGTGCCAGCAGTCCCGGGACACTGAACACTGAAGCTTTCTTT
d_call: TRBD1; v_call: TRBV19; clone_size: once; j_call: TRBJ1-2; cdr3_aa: CASSRDRVFGYTF; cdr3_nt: TGTGCCAGTAGCCGGGACAGGGTTTTTGGCTACACCTTC
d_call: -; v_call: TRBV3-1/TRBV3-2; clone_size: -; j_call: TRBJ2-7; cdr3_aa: CASSQDLRTHGQYF; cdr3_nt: TGTGCCAGCAGCCAAGATCTAAGGACCCACGGGCAGTACTTC
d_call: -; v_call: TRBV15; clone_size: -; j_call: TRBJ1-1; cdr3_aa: CATSREVRNTEAFF; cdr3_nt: TGTGCCACCAGCAGAGAGGTCCGGAACACTGAAGCTTTCTTT
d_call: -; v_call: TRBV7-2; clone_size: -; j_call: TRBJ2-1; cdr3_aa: CASSPFGGNEQFF; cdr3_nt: TGTGCCAGCAGCCCTTTTGGTGGGAATGAGCAGTTCTTC
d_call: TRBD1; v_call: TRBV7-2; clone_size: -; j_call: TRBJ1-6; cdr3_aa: CASSLRQGASSPLHF; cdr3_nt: TGTGCCAGCAGCCTAAGACAGGGGGCGAGTTCACCCCTCCACTTT
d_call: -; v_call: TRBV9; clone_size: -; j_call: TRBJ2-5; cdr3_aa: CASSVSALQETQYF; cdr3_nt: TGTGCCAGCAGCGTATCGGCTCTTCAAGAGACCCAGTACTTC
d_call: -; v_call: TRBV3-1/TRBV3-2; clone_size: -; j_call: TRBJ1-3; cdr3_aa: CASSQVGWSSGNTIYF; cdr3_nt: TGTGCCAGCAGCCAAGTAGGCTGGAGCTCTGGAAACACCATATATTTT
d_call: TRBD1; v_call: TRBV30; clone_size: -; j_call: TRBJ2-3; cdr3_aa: CAWSAGTASTDTQYF; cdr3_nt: TGTGCCTGGAGTGCCGGGACAGCTAGCACAGATACGCAGTATTTT
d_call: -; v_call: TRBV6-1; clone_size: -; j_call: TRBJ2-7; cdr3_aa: CASSESGNPYEQYF; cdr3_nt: TGTGCCAGCAGTGAATCTGGAAATCCCTACGAGCAGTACTTC
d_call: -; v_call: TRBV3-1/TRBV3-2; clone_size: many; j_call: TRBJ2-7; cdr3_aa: CASSPPGRLAYEQYF; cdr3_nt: TGTGCCAGCAGCCCCCCGGGACGGTTAGCCTACGAGCAGTACTTC
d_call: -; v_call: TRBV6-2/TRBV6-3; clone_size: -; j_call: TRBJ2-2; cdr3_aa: CASSPTVLGELFF; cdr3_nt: TGTGCCAGCAGCCCCACCGTTCTCGGGGAGCTGTTTTTT
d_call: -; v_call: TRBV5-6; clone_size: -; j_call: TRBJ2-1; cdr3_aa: CASSLGASYYNEQFF; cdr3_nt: TGTGCCAGCAGCTTGGGCGCTAGCTACTACAATGAGCAGTTCTTC
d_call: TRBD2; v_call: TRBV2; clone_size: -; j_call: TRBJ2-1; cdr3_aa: CASSLTSGGYNEQFF; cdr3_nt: TGTGCCAGCAGTCTCACTAGCGGTGGCTACAATGAGCAGTTCTTC
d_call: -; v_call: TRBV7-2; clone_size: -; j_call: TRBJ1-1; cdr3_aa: CASRHGGGASYTEAFF; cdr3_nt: TGTGCCAGCAGACATGGGGGTGGGGCGTCGTACACTGAAGCTTTCTTT
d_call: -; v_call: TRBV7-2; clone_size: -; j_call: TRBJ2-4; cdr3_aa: CASSPPGLAKNIQYF; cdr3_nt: TGTGCCAGCAGCCCCCCAGGGCTAGCCAAAAACATTCAGTACTTC
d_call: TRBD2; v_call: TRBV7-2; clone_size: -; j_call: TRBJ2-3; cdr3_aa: CASSPRLAAARTDTQYF; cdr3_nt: TGTGCCAGCAGCCCTCGACTAGCGGCCGCTAGGACAGATACGCAGTATTTT
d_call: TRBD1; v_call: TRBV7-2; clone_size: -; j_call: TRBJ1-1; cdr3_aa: CASSLGPGAGGRDTEAFF; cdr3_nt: TGTGCCAGCAGCTTAGGCCCCGGGGCAGGGGGAAGGGACACTGAAGCTTTCTTT
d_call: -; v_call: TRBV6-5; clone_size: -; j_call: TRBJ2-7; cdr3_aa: CASGGVSSYEQYF; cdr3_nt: TGTGCCAGCGGAGGGGTTAGCTCCTACGAGCAGTACTTC
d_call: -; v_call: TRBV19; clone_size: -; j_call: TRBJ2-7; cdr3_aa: CASSIQGGPYEQYF; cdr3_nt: TGTGCCAGTAGTATCCAGGGGGGTCCCTACGAGCAGTACTTC
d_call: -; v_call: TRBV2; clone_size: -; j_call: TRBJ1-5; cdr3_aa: CASSPDIIQPQHF; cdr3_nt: TGTGCCAGCAGCCCCGACATCATCCAGCCCCAGCATTTT
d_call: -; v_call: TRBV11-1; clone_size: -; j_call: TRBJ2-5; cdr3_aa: CASSSGVETQYF; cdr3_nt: TGTGCCAGCAGCTCTGGCGTAGAGACCCAGTACTTC
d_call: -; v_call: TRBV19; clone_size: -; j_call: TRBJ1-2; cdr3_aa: CASGEGPYGYTF; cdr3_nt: TGTGCCAGTGGTGAGGGGCCATATGGCTACACCTTC
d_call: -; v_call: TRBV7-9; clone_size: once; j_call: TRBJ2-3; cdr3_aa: CASSLLDVTDTQYF; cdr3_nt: TGTGCCAGCAGCCTTCTCGACGTCACAGATACGCAGTATTTT
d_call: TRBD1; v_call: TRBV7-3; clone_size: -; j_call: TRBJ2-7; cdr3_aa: CASSLKGDREYEQYF; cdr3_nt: TGTGCCAGCAGCTTAAAAGGGGACAGGGAGTACGAGCAGTACTTC
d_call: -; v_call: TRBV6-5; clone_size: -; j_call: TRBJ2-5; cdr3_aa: CASSYVGQETQYF; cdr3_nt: TGTGCCAGCAGTTACGTAGGGCAAGAGACCCAGTACTTC
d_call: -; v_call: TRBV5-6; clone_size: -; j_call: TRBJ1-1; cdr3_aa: CASSVELSANTEAFF; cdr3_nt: TGTGCCAGCAGCGTCGAGCTGAGTGCGAACACTGAAGCTTTCTTT
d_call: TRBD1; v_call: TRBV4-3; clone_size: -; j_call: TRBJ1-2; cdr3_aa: CASSPDGDRDYGYTF; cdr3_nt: TGCGCCAGCAGCCCTGATGGGGACAGAGACTATGGCTACACCTTC
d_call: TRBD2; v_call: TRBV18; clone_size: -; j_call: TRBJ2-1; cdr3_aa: CASSLSSGFSHYYNEQFF; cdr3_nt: TGTGCCAGCTCACTCTCTAGCGGTTTTTCCCACTACTACAATGAGCAGTTCTTC
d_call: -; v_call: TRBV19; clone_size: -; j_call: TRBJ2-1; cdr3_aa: CASSIPTARKEPGSRYNEQFF; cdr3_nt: TGTGCCAGTAGTATCCCCACTGCTAGAAAGGAACCGGGATCGCGCTACAATGAGCAGTTCTTC
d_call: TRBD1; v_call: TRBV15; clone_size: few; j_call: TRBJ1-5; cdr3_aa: CATSSAGGQPQHF; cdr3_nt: TGTGCCACCAGCAGTGCAGGGGGCCAGCCCCAGCATTTT
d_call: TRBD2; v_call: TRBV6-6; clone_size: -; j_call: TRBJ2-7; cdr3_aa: CASSVAGASYEQYF; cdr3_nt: TGTGCCAGCAGTGTAGCGGGAGCGTCCTACGAGCAGTACTTC
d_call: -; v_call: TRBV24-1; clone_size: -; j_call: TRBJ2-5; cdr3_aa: CATSDTSGSQETQYF; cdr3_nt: TGTGCCACCAGTGATACGAGCGGTTCCCAAGAGACCCAGTACTTC
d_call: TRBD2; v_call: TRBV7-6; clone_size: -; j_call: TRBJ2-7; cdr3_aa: CASSLELARASGRRDEQYF; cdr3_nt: TGTGCCAGCAGCTTAGAACTTGCGCGGGCTAGCGGGAGGAGGGACGAGCAGTACTTC
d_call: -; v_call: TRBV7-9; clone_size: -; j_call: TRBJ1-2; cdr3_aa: CASSSIGGYTF; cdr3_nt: TGTGCCAGCAGCTCTATAGGTGGCTACACCTTC
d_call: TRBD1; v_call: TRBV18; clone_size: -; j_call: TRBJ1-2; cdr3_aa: CASSVPGGRYGYTF; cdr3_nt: TGTGCCAGCTCCGTACCAGGGGGCCGCTATGGCTACACCTTC
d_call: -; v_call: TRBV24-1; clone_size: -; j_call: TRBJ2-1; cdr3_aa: CAYRGPLLYNEQFF; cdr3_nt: TGTGCCTACCGAGGGCCCCTACTGTACAATGAGCAGTTCTTC
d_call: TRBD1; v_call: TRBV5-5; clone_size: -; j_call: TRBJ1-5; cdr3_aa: CASSFGTGTSQPQHF; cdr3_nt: TGTGCCAGCAGCTTTGGGACAGGGACTTCACAGCCCCAGCATTTT
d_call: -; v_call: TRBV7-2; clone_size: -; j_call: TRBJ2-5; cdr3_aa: CASSLGQTETQYF; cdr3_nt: TGTGCCAGCAGCTTGGGCCAGACCGAGACCCAGTACTTC
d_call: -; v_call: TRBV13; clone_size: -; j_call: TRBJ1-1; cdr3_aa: CASSLRWETEAFF; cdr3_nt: TGTGCCAGCAGCTTGCGGTGGGAAACTGAAGCTTTCTTT
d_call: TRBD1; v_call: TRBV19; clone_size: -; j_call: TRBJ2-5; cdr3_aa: CASSRGQGRVQETQYF; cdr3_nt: TGTGCCAGTAGTAGGGGACAGGGGCGGGTTCAAGAGACCCAGTACTTC
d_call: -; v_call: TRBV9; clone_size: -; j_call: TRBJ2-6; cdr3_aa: CASSVLSTSGANVLTF; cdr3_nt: TGTGCCAGCAGCGTGTTATCGACCTCTGGGGCCAACGTCCTGACTTTC
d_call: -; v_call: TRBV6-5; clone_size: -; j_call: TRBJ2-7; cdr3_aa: CASSSLGAVYEQYF; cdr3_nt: TGTGCCAGCAGTTCACTGGGGGCGGTCTACGAGCAGTACTTC
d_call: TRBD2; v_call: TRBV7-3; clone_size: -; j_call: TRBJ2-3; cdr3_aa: CASSRGGGADTQYF; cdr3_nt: TGTGCCAGCAGCCGCGGCGGGGGAGCAGATACGCAGTATTTT
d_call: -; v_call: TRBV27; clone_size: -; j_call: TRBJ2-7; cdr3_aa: CASSWRDEQYF; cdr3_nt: TGTGCCAGCAGTTGGAGGGACGAGCAGTACTTC
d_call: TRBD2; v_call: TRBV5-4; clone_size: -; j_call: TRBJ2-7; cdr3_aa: CASSFEAGAFYEQYF; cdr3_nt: TGTGCCAGCAGCTTCGAAGCGGGAGCCTTCTACGAGCAGTACTTC
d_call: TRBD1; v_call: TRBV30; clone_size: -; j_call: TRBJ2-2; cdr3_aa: CAWTNRGLSGELFF; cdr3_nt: TGTGCCTGGACAAACAGGGGGCTCTCCGGGGAGCTGTTTTTT
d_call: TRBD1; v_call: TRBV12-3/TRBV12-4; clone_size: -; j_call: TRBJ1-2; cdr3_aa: CAVQGVYGYTF; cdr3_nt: TGTGCCGTACAGGGGGTCTATGGCTACACCTTC
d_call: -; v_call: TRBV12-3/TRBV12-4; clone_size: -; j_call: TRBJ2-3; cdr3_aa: CASSLSLSQYF; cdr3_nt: TGTGCCAGCAGTTTATCCCTAAGTCAGTATTTT
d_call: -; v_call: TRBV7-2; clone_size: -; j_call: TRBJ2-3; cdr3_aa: CASSLAPTTDTQYF; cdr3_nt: TGTGCCAGCAGCTTAGCTCCCACCACAGATACGCAGTATTTT
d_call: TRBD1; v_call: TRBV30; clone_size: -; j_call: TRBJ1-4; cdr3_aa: CARGQTNEKLFF; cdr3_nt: TGTGCACGGGGACAGACGAATGAAAAACTGTTTTTT
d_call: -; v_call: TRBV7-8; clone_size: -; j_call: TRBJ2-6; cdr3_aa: CASSFWHSGANVLTF; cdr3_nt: TGTGCCAGCAGCTTCTGGCATTCCGGGGCCAACGTCCTGACTTTC
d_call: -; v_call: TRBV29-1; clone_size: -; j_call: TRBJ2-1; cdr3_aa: CSDRGPGAEQFF; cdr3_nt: TGCAGCGACCGCGGGCCGGGAGCTGAGCAGTTCTTC